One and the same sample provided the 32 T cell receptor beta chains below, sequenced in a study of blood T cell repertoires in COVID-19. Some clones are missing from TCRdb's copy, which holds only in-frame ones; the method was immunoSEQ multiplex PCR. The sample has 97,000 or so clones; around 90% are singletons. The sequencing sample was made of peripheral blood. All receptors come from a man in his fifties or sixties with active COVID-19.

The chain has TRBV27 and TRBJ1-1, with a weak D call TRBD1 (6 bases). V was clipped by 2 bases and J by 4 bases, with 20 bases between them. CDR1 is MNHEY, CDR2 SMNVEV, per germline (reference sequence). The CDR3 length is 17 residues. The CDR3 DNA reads TGTGCCAGCAGTTTAAGTGGGGGGGGCGCGTGGAGCACTGAAGCTTTCTTT. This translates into CASSLSGGGAWSTEAFF.

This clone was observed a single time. The CDR3 is CASSPTVNTGRDGYTF. The CDR3 region has the DNA TGTGCCAGCAGTCCTACTGTAAACACAGGGCGCGATGGCTACACCTTC. The rearrangement joins TRBV7-3 to TRBJ1-2, with D perhaps matching TRBD1 (6 bases). CDR3 length equals 16 residues. Germline V CDR1 and CDR2: SGHTA, FQGTGA. Trimming pared 6 bases from V and 6 bases from J, leaving 23 bases between.

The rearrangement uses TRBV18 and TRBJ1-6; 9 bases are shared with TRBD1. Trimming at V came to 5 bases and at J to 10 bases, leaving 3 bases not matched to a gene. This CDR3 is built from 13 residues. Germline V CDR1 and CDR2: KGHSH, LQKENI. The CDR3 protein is CASSGQGQSPLHF. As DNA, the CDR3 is TGTGCCAGCTCAGGACAGGGGCAATCACCCCTCCACTTT.

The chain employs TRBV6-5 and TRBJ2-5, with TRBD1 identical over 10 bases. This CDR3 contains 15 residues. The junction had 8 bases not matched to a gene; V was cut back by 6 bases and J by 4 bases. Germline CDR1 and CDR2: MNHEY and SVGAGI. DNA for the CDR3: TGTGCCAGCAGGAGACAGGGGGCTTTTATAGAGACCCAGTACTTC. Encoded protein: CASRRQGAFIETQYF.

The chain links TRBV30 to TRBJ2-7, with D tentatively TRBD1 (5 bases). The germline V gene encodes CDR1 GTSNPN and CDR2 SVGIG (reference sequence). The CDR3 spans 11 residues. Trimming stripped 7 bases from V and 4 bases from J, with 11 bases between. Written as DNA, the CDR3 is TGTGCCTACAAGACAGATTACGAGCAGTACTTC. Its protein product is CAYKTDYEQYF.

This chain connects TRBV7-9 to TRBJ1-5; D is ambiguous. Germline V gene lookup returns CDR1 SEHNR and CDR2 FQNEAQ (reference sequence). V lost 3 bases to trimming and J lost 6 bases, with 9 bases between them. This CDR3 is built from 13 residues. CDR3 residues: CASSLAVGQPQHF. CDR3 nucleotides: TGTGCCAGCAGCTTGGCAGTTGGTCAGCCCCAGCATTTT.

The CDR3 is CAISDPGGRGNTIYF. The CDR3 DNA follows: TGTGCCATCAGTGATCCAGGGGGTAGGGGAAACACCATATATTTT. V and J are TRBV10-3 and TRBJ1-3; 7 bases map to TRBD1. The V gene end was trimmed by 3 bases and the J gene end by 4 bases; junction bases not matched to a gene: 6. The CDR3 extends over 15 amino acids. In germline, CDR1 is ENHRY, CDR2 SYGVKD.

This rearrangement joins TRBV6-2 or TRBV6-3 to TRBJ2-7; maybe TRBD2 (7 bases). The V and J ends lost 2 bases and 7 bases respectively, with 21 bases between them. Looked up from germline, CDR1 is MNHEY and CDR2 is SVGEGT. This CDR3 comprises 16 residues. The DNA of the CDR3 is TGTGCCAGCAGTTACGGTGGCGGGGGCCCCGGTGTAGAGCAGTACTTC. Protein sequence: CASSYGGGGPGVEQYF.

CDR3 nucleotide sequence: TGTGCCAGCAGCCTTGGTGCGGGGCCCTACGAGCAGTACTTC. It specifies CASSLGAGPYEQYF. The gene calls are TRBV3-1 (or the pseudogene TRBV3-2) and TRBJ2-7; D is possibly TRBD2 (6 bases). Trimming pared 4 bases from V and 2 bases from J, leaving 12 bases between. Germline CDR1 and CDR2: LGHDT and YNNKEL (reference sequence). This CDR3 comprises 14 residues.

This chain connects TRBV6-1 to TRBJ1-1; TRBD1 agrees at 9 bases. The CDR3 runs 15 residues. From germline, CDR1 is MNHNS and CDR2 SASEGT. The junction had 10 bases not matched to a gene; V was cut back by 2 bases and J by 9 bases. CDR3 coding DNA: TGTGCCAGCAGTGAACCGGGACAGGGCTGGGTAAAAGCTTTCTTT. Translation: CASSEPGQGWVKAFF.

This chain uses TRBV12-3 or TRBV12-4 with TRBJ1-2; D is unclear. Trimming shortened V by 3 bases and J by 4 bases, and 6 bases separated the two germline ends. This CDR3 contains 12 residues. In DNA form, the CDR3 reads TGTGCCAGCAGTTTGAGGTTCTATGGCTACACCTTC. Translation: CASSLRFYGYTF.

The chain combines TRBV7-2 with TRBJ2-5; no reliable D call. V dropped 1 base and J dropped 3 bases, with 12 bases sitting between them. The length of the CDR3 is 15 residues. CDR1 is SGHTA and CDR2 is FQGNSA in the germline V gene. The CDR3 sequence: CASSLGANNKETQYF. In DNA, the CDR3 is TGTGCCAGCAGCTTAGGGGCTAATAATAAAGAGACCCAGTACTTC.

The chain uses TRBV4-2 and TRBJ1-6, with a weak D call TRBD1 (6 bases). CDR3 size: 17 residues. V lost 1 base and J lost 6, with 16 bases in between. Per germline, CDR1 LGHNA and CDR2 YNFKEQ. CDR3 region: CASSQGPQGQINSPLHF. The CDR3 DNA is TGTGCCAGCAGCCAAGGACCTCAGGGACAAATTAATTCACCCCTCCACTTT.

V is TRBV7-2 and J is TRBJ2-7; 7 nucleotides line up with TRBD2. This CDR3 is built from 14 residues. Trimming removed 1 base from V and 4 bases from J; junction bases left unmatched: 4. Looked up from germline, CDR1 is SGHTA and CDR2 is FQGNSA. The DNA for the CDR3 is TGTGCCAGCAGCTTAGGTCGGACTAGGTACGAGCAGTACTTC. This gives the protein CASSLGRTRYEQYF.

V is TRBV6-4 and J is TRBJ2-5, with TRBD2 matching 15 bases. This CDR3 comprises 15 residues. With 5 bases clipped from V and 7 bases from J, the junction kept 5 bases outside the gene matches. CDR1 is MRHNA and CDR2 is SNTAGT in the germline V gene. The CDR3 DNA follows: TGTGCCAGCAGTCCGGGACTAGCGGGGGGTGCGACCCAGTACTTC. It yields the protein CASSPGLAGGATQYF.

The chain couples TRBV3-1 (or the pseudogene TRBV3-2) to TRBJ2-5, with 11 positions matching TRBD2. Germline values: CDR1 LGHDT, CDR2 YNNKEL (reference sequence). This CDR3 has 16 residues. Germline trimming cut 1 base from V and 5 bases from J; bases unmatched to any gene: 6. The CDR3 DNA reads TGTGCCAGCAGCCAAGCAATCCCTAGCGGGGGGGAGACCCAGTACTTC. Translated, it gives CASSQAIPSGGETQYF.

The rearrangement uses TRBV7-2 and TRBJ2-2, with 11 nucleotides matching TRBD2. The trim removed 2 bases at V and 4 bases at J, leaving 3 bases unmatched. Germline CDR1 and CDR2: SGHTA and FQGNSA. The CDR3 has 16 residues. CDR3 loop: CASSLLAGGPTGELFF. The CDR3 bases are TGTGCCAGCAGCTTACTAGCGGGGGGACCCACCGGGGAGCTGTTTTTT.

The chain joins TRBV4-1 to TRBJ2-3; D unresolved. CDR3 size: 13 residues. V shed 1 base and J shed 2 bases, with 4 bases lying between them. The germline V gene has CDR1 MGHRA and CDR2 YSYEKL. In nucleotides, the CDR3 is TGCGCCAGCAGCCAAGTCCACACAGATACGCAGTATTTT. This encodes CASSQVHTDTQYF.

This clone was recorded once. The CDR3 DNA is TGCGCCAGCAGTGGAGCAGGGCAGAACACTGAAGCTTTCTTT. Translated, it gives CASSGAGQNTEAFF. The rearrangement links TRBV10-2 to TRBJ1-1, with a weak D call TRBD1 (5 bases). This CDR3 has 14 amino acids. Looked up from germline, CDR1 is WSHSY and CDR2 is SAAADI. The ends were cut back, 4 bases at V and 1 base at J, with 10 bases in the middle.

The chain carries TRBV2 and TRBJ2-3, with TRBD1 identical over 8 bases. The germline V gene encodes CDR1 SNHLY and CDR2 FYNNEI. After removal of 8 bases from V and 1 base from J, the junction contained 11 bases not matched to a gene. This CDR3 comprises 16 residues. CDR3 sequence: CASLRRQGRGTDTQYF. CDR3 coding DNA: TGTGCCAGCTTACGACGACAGGGGAGAGGCACAGATACGCAGTATTTT.

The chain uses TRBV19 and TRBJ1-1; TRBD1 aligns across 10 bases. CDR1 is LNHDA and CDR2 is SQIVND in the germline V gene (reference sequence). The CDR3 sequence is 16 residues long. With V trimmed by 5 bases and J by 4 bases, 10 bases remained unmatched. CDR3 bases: TGTGCCAGTAGTTTTCCCCCTAGGACAGGGGGCACTGAAGCTTTCTTT. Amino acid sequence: CASSFPPRTGGTEAFF.

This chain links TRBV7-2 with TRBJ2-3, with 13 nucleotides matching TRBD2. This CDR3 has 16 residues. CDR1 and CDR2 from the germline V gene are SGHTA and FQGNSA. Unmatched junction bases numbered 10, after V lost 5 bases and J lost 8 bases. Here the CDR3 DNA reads TGTGCCAGCAGCCTTACTAGCGGGGGGGGAGGGAGTACGCAGTATTTT. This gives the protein CASSLTSGGGGSTQYF.

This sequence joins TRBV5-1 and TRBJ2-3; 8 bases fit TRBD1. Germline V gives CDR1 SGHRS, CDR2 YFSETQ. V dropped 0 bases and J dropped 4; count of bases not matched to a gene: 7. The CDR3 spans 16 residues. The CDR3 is CASSLATGGYSDTQYF. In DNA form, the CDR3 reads TGCGCCAGCAGCTTGGCTACAGGGGGATACTCAGATACGCAGTATTTT.

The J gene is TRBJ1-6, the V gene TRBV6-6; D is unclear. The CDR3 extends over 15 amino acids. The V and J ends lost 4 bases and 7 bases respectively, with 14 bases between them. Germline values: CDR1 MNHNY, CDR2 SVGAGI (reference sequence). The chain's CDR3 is CASSSAQVGNSPLHF. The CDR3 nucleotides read TGTGCCAGCAGTTCGGCGCAGGTTGGGAATTCACCCCTCCACTTT.

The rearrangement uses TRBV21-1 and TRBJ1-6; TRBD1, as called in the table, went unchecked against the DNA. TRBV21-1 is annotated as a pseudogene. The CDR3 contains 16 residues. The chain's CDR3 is CASSKTGGNYNSPLHF. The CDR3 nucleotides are TGTGCCAGCAGCAAAACAGGGGGTAACTATAATTCACCCCTCCACTTT.

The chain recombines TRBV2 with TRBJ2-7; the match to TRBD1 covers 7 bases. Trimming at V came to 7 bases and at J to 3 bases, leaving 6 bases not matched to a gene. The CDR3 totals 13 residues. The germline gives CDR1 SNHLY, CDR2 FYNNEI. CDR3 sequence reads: CASKWTGLYEQYF. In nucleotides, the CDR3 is TGTGCCAGCAAGTGGACAGGCCTCTACGAGCAGTACTTC.

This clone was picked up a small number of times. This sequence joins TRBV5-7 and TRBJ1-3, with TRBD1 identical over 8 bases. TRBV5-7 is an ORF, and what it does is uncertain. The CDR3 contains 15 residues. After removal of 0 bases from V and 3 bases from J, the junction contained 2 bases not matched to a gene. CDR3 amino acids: CASSLGTGSGNTIYF. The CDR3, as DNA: TGTGCCAGCAGCTTGGGGACAGGGAGTGGAAACACCATATATTTT.

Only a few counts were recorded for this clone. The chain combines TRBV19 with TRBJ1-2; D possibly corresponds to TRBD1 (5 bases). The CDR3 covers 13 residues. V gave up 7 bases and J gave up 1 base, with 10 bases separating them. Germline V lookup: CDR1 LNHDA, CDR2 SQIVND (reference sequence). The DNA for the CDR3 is TGTGCCAGTACCCAGGGAGGTAACTATGGCTACACCTTC. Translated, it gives CASTQGGNYGYTF.

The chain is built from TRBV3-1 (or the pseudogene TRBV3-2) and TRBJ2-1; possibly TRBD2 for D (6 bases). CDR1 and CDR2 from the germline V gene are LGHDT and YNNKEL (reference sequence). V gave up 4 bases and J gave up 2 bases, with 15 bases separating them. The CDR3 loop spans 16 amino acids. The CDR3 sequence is CASSPPPAGTYNEQFF. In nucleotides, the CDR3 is TGTGCCAGCAGCCCCCCCCCAGCGGGTACCTACAATGAGCAGTTCTTC.

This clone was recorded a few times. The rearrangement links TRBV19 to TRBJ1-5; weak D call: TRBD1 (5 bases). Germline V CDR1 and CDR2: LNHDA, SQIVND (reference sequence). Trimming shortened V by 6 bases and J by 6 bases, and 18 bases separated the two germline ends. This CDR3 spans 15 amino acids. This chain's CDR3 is CASRNIRVGVQPQHF. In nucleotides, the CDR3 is TGTGCCAGTAGAAACATCAGGGTTGGCGTTCAGCCCCAGCATTTT. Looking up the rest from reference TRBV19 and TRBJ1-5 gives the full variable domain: DGGITQSPKYLFRKEGQNVTLSCEQNLNHDAMYWYRQDPGQGLRLIYYSQIVNDFQKGDIAEGYSVSREKKESFPLTVTSAQKNPTAFYLCASRNIRVGVQPQHFGDGTRLSIL.

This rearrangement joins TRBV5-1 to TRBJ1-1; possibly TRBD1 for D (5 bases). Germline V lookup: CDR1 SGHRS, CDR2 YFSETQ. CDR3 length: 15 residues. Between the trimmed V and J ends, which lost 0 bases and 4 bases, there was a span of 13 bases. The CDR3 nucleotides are TGCGCCAGCAGCTTGGAATCAGGGAGGGGCACTGAAGCTTTCTTT. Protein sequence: CASSLESGRGTEAFF.

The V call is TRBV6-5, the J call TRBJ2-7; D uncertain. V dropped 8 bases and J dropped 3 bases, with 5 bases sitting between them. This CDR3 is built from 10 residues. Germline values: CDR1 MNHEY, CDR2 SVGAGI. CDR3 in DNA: TGTGCCAGCGAGGACTACGAGCAGTACTTC. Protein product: CASEDYEQYF.